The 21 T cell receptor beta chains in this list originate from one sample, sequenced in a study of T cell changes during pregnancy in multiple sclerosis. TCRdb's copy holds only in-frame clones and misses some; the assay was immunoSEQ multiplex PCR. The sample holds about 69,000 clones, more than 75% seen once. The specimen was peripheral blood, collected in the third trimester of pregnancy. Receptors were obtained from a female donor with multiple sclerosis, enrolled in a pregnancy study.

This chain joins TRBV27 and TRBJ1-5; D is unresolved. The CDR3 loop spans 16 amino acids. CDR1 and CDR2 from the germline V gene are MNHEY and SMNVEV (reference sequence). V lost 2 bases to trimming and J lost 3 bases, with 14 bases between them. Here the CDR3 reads CASSLGGLGANQPQHF. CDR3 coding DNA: TGTGCCAGCAGTTTAGGCGGGTTAGGTGCCAATCAGCCCCAGCATTTT.

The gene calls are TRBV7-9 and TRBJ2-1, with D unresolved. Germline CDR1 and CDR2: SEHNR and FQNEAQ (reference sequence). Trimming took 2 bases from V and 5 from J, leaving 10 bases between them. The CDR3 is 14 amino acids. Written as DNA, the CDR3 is TGTGCCAGCAGCTTACTTCCCAGCGACAATGAGCAGTTCTTC. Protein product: CASSLLPSDNEQFF.

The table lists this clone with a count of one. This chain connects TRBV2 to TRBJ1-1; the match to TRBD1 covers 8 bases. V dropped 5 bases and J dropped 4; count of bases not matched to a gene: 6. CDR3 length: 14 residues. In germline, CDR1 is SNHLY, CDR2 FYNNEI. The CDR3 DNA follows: TGTGCCAGCAGTTCTTGGACAGGGTCCACTGAAGCTTTCTTT. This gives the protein CASSSWTGSTEAFF.

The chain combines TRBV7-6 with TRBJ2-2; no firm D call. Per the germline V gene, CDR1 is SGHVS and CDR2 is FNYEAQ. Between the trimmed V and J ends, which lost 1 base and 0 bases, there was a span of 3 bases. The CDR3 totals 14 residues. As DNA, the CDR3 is TGTGCCAGCAGCTTAGAGCCGAACACCGGGGAGCTGTTTTTT. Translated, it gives CASSLEPNTGELFF.

The CDR3, as DNA: TGCGCCAGCAGCTCCACCGGGGACAGGGATAACACCGGGGAGCTGTTTTTT. It is translated as CASSSTGDRDNTGELFF. The chain has TRBV5-1 and TRBJ2-2, with 9 bases that match TRBD1. The CDR3 is made up of 17 amino acids. CDR1 is SGHRS, CDR2 YFSETQ, per germline. V dropped 3 bases and J dropped 2; count of bases not matched to a gene: 8.

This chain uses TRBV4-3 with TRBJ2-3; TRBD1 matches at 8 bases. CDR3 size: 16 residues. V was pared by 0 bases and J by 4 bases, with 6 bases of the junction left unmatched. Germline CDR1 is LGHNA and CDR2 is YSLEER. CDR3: CASSQDSTGVSDTQYF. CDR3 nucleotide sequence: TGCGCCAGCAGCCAAGACTCGACAGGGGTATCAGATACGCAGTATTTT.

The CDR3 DNA sequence: TGCGCCAGCAGCCTGATAGGAGGAGATACGCAGTATTTT. Translated: CASSLIGGDTQYF. The J gene is TRBJ2-3, the V gene TRBV5-1, with D possibly matching TRBD2 (5 bases). Trimming removed 4 bases at V and 5 bases at J, with 11 bases between. The CDR3 is 13 amino acids. Looked up from germline, CDR1 is SGHRS and CDR2 is YFSETQ.

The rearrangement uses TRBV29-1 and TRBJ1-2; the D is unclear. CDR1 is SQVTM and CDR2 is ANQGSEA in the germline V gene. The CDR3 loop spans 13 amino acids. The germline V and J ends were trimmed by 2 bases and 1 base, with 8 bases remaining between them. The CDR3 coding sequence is TGCAGCGTTGAATTCAGTTTTAACTATGGCTACACCTTC. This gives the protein CSVEFSFNYGYTF. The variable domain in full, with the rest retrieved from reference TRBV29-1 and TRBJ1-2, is SAVISQKPSRDICQRGTSLTIQCQVDSQVTMMFWYRQQPGQSLTLIATANQGSEATYESGFVIDKFPISRPNLTFSTLTVSNMSPEDSSIYLCSVEFSFNYGYTFGSGTRLTVV.

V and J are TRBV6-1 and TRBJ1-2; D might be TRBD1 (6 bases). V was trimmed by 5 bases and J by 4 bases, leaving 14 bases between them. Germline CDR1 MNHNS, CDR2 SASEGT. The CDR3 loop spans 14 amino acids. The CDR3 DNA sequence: TGTGCCAGCAGTTTGGGGGACACGGCCTATGGCTACACCTTC. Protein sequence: CASSLGDTAYGYTF.

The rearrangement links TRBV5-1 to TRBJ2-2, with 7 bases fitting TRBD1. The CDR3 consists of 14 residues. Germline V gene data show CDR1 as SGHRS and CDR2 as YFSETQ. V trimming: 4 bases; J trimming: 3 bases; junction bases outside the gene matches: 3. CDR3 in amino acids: CASSVQGDTGELFF. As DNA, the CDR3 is TGCGCCAGCAGCGTTCAGGGGGACACCGGGGAGCTGTTTTTT.

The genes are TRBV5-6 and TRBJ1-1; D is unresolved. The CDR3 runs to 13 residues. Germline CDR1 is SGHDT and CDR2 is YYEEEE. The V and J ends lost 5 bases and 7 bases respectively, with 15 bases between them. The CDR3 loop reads CASRQSGGGEAFF. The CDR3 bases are TGTGCCAGCAGACAGAGCGGAGGCGGTGAAGCTTTCTTT.

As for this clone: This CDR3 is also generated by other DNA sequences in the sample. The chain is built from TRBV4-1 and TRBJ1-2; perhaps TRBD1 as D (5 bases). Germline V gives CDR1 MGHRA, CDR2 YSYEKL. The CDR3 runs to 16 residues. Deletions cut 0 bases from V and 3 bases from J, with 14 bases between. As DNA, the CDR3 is TGCGCCAGCAGCCAAGATCCTGGAGGGGCTCACTATGGCTACACCTTC. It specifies CASSQDPGGAHYGYTF.

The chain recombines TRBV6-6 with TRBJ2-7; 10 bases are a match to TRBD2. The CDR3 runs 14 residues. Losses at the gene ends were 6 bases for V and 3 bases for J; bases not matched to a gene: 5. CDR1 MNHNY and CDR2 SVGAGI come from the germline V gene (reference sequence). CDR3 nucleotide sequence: TGTGCCAGCAGAAGCGGGGGGGCTGGCTACGAGCAGTACTTC. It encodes CASRSGGAGYEQYF.

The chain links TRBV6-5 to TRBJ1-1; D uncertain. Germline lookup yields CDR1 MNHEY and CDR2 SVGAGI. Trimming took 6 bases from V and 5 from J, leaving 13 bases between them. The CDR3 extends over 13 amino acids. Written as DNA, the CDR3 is TGTGCCAGCAGCCCCGGAGAAGGAACTGAAGCTTTCTTT. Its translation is CASSPGEGTEAFF.

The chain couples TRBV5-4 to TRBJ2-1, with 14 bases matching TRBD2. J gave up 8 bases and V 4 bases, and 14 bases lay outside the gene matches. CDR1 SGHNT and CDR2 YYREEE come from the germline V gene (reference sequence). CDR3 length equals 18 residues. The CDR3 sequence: CASSRGGTSGGRVDEQFF. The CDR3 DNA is TGTGCCAGCAGCCGGGGTGGGACTAGCGGGGGAAGAGTAGATGAGCAGTTCTTC.

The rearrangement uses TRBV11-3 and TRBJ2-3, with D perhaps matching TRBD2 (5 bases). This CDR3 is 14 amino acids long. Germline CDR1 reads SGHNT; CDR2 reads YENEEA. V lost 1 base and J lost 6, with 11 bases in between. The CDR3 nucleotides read TGTGCCAGCAGCTTAGTTCGGGATTCCGATACGCAGTATTTT. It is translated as CASSLVRDSDTQYF. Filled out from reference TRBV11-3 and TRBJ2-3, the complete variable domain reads EAGVVQSPRYKIIEKKQPVAFWCNPISGHNTLYWYLQNLGQGPELLIRYENEEAVDDSQLPKDRFSAERLKGVDSTLKIQPAELGDSAVYLCASSLVRDSDTQYFGPGTRLTVL.

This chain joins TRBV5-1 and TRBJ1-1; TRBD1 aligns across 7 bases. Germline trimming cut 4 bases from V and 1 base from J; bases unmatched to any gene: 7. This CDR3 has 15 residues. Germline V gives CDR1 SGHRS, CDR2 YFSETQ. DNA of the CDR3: TGCGCCAGCAGCCTCCCGGACAGGAAGAACACTGAAGCTTTCTTT. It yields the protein CASSLPDRKNTEAFF.

The CDR3 loop reads CASSSPPGGGGYTF. The CDR3 bases are TGTGCCAGCAGCAGTCCCCCCGGCGGCGGTGGCTACACCTTC. The V and J genes are TRBV28 and TRBJ1-2; D gene uncertain. CDR1 MDHEN and CDR2 SYDVKM come from the germline V gene. Trimming pared 6 bases from V and 7 bases from J, leaving 18 bases between. This CDR3 contains 14 residues.

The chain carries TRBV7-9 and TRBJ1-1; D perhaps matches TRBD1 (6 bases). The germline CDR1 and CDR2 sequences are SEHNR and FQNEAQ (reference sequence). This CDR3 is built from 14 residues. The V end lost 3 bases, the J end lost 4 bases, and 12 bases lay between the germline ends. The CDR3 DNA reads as TGTGCCAGCAGCTTCAGAAACAGGGCCACTGAAGCTTTCTTT. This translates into CASSFRNRATEAFF.

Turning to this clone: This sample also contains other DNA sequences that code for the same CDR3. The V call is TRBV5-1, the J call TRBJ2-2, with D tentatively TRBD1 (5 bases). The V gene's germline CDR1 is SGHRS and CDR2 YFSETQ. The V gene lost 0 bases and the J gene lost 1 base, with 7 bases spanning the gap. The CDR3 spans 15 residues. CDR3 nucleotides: TGCGCCAGCAGCTTGGGCCAGGGGAACACCGGGGAGCTGTTTTTT. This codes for CASSLGQGNTGELFF.

CDR3 nucleotide sequence: TGCAGCGTCTCCCCCGGGGCCAACGTCCTGACTTTC. This codes for CSVSPGANVLTF. The chain uses TRBV29-1 and TRBJ2-6; D call uncertain. The CDR3 is made up of 12 amino acids. With 6 bases removed from V and 4 bases from J, the gap between germline ends came to 7 bases. Germline V gene sequence: CDR1 SQVTM, CDR2 ANQGSEA. Based on the CDR3 plus reference TRBV29-1 and TRBJ2-6, the full variable domain is SAVISQKPSRDICQRGTSLTIQCQVDSQVTMMFWYRQQPGQSLTLIATANQGSEATYESGFVIDKFPISRPNLTFSTLTVSNMSPEDSSIYLCSVSPGANVLTFGAGSRLTVL.